Listed below are T cell receptor beta chains from one sample, sequenced in a study of cytomegalovirus exposure and HLA in healthy donors. Profiling relied on immunoSEQ multiplex PCR, and the TCRdb table lists in-frame clones only, not all of them. The table includes a few hundred thousand clones, 80% detected once. The sequencing sample was made of PBMCs. The receptors originated from a girl aged 2-10 years in good health and CMV-seronegative. CDR3s include the opening cysteine and the closing phenylalanine or tryptophan. The D gene is left open where the match is weak. Clone size is shown for a subset of rows, as once, few, many or a class of expanded clone.

d_call | j_call | clone_size | v_call | cdr3_aa | cdr3_nt
- | TRBJ2-1 | - | TRBV10-2 | CASSYDTALSYNEQFF | TGCGCCAGCAGTTATGACACGGCCCTTTCCTACAATGAGCAGTTCTTC
- | TRBJ1-3 | - | TRBV21-1 | CATTGQSSGNTIYF | TGTGCCACCACCGGACAGAGCTCTGGAAACACCATATATTTT
TRBD2 | TRBJ2-6 | - | TRBV19 | CASRSPLFAGGSSGANVLTF | TGTGCCAGTAGGAGCCCTCTATTTGCGGGAGGTAGCTCTGGGGCCAACGTCCTGACTTTC
TRBD2 | TRBJ2-7 | - | TRBV4-1 | CASSPRAGGSYEQYF | TGCGCCAGCAGTCCCCGAGCGGGGGGCTCCTACGAGCAGTACTTC
TRBD2 | TRBJ2-3 | - | TRBV11-2 | CASSSLAGGRDTQYF | TGTGCCAGCAGCTCATTAGCGGGAGGAAGAGATACGCAGTATTTT
- | TRBJ2-7 | - | TRBV6-1 | CASSVQGPIYEQYF | TGTGCCAGCAGTGTGCAGGGGCCCATCTACGAGCAGTACTTC
TRBD1 | TRBJ2-7 | - | TRBV5-5 | CASSLAAGQGVYEQYF | TGTGCCAGCAGCTTGGCTGCGGGACAGGGTGTGTACGAGCAGTACTTC
- | TRBJ2-1 | - | TRBV7-9 | CASQGTSSYNEQFF | TGTGCCAGCCAGGGGACCTCGTCCTACAATGAGCAGTTCTTC
- | TRBJ2-2 | few | TRBV5-1 | CASKELSTGELFF | TGCGCCAGCAAGGAGCTCAGCACCGGGGAGCTGTTTTTT
- | TRBJ2-3 | - | TRBV4-1 | CASSPYGRAGSTDTQYF | TGCGCCAGCAGTCCTTACGGCCGGGCGGGGTCCACAGATACGCAGTATTTT
- | TRBJ2-1 | - | TRBV11-3 | CASSLSRQAPWNEQFF | TGTGCCAGCAGCTTATCCCGACAGGCCCCCTGGAATGAGCAGTTCTTC
TRBD2 | TRBJ2-5 | - | TRBV15 | CATSTMTSPETQYF | TGTGCCACCAGCACCATGACTAGCCCAGAGACCCAGTACTTC